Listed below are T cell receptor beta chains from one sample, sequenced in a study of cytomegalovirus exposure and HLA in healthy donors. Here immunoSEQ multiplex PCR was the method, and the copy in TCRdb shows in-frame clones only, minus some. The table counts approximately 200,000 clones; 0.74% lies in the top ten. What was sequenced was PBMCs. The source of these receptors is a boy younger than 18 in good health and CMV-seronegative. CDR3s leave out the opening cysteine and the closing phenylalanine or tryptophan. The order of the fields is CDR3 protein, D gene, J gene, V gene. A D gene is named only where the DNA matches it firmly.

CDR3aa: ASSSGRLFYGYT
d_gene: .
j_gene: TRBJ1-2
v_gene: TRBV7-8

CDR3aa: ASSLTGVAKNIQY
d_gene: TRBD1
j_gene: TRBJ2-4
v_gene: TRBV6-5

CDR3aa: ASSLFDSYYEQY
d_gene: .
j_gene: TRBJ2-7
v_gene: TRBV28

CDR3aa: ASRKDRGSYEQY
d_gene: TRBD1
j_gene: TRBJ2-7
v_gene: TRBV4-2

CDR3aa: ASSFIVGGDTEAF
d_gene: .
j_gene: TRBJ1-1
v_gene: TRBV5-1

CDR3aa: ASVGLALTGELF
d_gene: TRBD2
j_gene: TRBJ2-2
v_gene: TRBV2

CDR3aa: ASSFRDRNTGELF
d_gene: TRBD1
j_gene: TRBJ2-2
v_gene: TRBV27

CDR3aa: ASSQEGNTGELF
d_gene: .
j_gene: TRBJ2-2
v_gene: TRBV7-3

CDR3aa: ASSTRSPGGYGYT
d_gene: TRBD1
j_gene: TRBJ1-2
v_gene: TRBV28

CDR3aa: ASSHREAISGNTIY
d_gene: .
j_gene: TRBJ1-3
v_gene: TRBV4-2